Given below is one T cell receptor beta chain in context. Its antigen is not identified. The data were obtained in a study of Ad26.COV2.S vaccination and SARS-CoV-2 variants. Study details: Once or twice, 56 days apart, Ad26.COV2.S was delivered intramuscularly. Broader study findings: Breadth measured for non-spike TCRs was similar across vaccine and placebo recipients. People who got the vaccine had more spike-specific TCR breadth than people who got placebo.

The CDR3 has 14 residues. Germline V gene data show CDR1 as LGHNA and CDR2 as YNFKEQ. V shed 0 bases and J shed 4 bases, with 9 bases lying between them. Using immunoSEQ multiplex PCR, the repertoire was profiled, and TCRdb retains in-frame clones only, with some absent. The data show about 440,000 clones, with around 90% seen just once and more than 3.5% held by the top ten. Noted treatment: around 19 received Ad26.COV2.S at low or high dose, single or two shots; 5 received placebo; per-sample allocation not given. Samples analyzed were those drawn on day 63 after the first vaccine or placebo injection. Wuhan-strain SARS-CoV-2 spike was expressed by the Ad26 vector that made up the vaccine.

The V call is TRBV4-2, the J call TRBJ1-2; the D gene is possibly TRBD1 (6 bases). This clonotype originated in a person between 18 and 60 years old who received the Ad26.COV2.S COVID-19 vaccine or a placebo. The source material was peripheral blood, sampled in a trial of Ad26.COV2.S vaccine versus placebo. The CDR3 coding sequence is TGTGCCAGCAGCCAAGATGCGGACAGCTATGGCTACACCTTC. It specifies CASSQDADSYGYTF.